This T cell receptor beta chain was captured in a study of cytomegalovirus exposure and HLA in healthy donors. Regarding the study as a whole: In a later analysis, an Asian-associated ancestry cluster reportedly showed fewer N-insertions than the approximately 700-donor mean.

Unmatched junction bases numbered 3, after V lost 4 bases and J lost 0 bases. The germline V gene has CDR1 ENHRY and CDR2 SYGVKD. The CDR3 contains 15 residues. It was with 60 Vbeta and 13 Jbeta primers that the PCR ran. Assay: immunoSEQ multiplex PCR; the TCRdb copy retains only in-frame clones and omits some. The sample lists 77,000 or so clones, 84% seen once, with 18% in the top ten. As for this clone: Its specificity is not known.

V usage is TRBV10-3 and J usage is TRBJ1-3, with 7 bases identical to TRBD1. The sample was PBMCs. The receptor's source is a man between 70 and 80 years old in good health and CMV-seropositive. Written as DNA, the CDR3 is TGTGCCATCAGTGCGGGACAGTACTCTGGAAACACCATATATTTT. Translation gives CAISAGQYSGNTIYF.